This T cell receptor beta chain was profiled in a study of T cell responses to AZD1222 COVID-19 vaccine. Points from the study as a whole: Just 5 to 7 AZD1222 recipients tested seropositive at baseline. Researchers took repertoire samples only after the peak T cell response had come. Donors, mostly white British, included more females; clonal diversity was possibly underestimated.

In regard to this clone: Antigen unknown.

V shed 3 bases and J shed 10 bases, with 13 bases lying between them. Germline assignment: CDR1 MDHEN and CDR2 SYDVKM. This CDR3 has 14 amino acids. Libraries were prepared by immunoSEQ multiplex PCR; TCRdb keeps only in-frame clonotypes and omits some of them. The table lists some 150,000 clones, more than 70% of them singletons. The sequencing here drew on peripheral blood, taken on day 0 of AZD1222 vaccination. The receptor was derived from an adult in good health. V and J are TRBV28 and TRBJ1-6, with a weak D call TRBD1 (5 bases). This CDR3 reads CASSFRGEYSPLHF. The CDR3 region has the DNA TGTGCCAGCAGTTTTCGGGGGGAGTACTCACCCCTCCACTTT.